These T cell receptor beta chains were read from a single sample in a study of blood T cell repertoires in COVID-19. Libraries were prepared by immunoSEQ multiplex PCR; TCRdb keeps only in-frame clonotypes and omits some of them. The sample shows some 150,000 clones, over 80% of them seen only once. Sequenced material: peripheral blood. All receptors derive from a middle-aged man with active COVID-19. Both conserved end residues are part of each CDR3. The D gene is left open where the match is weak. The listing skips clone size in some rows; elsewhere it reads once, few, many or a size class.

TRBJ2-5	-	-	TRBV6-6	CASSYPSREETQYF	TGTGCCAGCAGTTACCCCTCCAGGGAAGAGACCCAGTACTTC
TRBJ2-7	-	TRBD1	TRBV5-6	CASSLTSTGAEQYF	TGTGCCAGCAGCTTAACCTCGACAGGGGCCGAGCAGTACTTC
TRBJ2-5	once	-	TRBV6-6	CASTSGGLGKEAQYF	TGTGCCAGTACCTCTGGGGGGTTAGGAAAAGAAGCCCAGTACTTC
TRBJ1-5	-	-	TRBV15	CATSRDRGVGQPQHF	TGTGCCACCAGCAGAGACAGGGGAGTAGGTCAGCCCCAGCATTTT
TRBJ2-5	-	-	TRBV3-1/TRBV3-2	CASSQERLVKETQYF	TGTGCCAGCAGCCAAGAACGGCTAGTCAAGGAGACCCAGTACTTC
TRBJ2-2	-	-	TRBV10-3	CAISNFRGLNTGELFF	TGTGCCATCAGTAATTTTCGGGGTTTGAACACCGGGGAGCTGTTTTTT
TRBJ2-7	-	-	TRBV9	CASSTGPVYEQYF	TGTGCCAGCAGCACAGGGCCCGTTTACGAGCAGTACTTC
TRBJ1-2	-	-	TRBV5-6	CASSEVALSYGYTF	TGTGCCAGCAGCGAGGTAGCCCTTAGCTATGGCTACACCTTC
TRBJ2-1	-	TRBD1	TRBV6-6	CASRHRDRGGKGEQFF	TGTGCCAGCAGACACCGGGACAGGGGAGGGAAAGGGGAGCAGTTCTTC
TRBJ1-4	-	TRBD1	TRBV19	CALTVDRNEKLFF	TGTGCCCTCACGGTGGACAGGAATGAAAAACTGTTTTTT
TRBJ1-2	few	-	TRBV7-9	CASSTDRDFYGYTF	TGTGCCAGCAGCACCGACCGGGACTTTTATGGCTACACCTTC
TRBJ2-1	-	-	TRBV6-6	CASSLPGLGVMSQFF	TGTGCCAGCAGTCTCCCGGGACTCGGAGTAATGAGCCAGTTCTTC
TRBJ1-1	-	-	TRBV10-3	CAIKPLGLVNTEAFF	TGTGCCATCAAGCCGCTGGGACTCGTGAACACTGAAGCTTTCTTT
TRBJ2-1	-	TRBD1	TRBV23-1	CASSQSRDRERNEQFF	TGCGCCAGCAGTCAATCGCGGGACAGGGAACGCAATGAGCAGTTCTTC
TRBJ2-5	-	-	TRBV11-2	CASSVGAETQYF	TGTGCCAGCAGCGTAGGGGCAGAGACCCAGTACTTC
TRBJ2-5	-	TRBD2	TRBV6-5	CASRLAGAGETQYF	TGTGCCAGCAGACTAGCGGGGGCGGGGGAGACCCAGTACTTC
TRBJ1-5	-	-	TRBV11-2	CASALGANQPQHF	TGTGCCAGCGCCTTGGGGGCAAATCAGCCCCAGCATTTT
TRBJ1-5	-	-	TRBV4-1	CASSQDPPGIYSNQPQHF	TGCGCCAGCAGCCAAGATCCCCCAGGGATTTATAGCAATCAGCCCCAGCATTTT
TRBJ1-1	few	TRBD1	TRBV6-5	CASKRGTGINTEAFF	TGTGCCAGCAAAAGAGGGACAGGGATTAACACTGAAGCTTTCTTT
TRBJ1-2	-	TRBD1	TRBV2	CASTKRTGGYYGYTF	TGTGCCAGCACAAAACGGACAGGGGGCTACTATGGCTACACCTTC
TRBJ2-5	few	-	TRBV9	CASSLTIGGEETQYF	TGTGCCAGCAGCCTCACCATAGGAGGGGAAGAGACCCAGTACTTC
TRBJ2-5	-	-	TRBV5-1	CASSWQGGSAGETQYF	TGCGCCAGCAGCTGGCAGGGCGGGTCGGCGGGGGAGACCCAGTACTTC
TRBJ2-7	-	-	TRBV6-2/TRBV6-3	CASSYEVWTNRYAAYEQYF	TGTGCCAGCAGTTACGAGGTGTGGACAAATCGGTACGCAGCCTACGAGCAGTACTTC
TRBJ1-2	-	-	TRBV6-5	CASSYREINYGYTF	TGTGCCAGCAGTTACAGAGAGATCAACTATGGCTACACCTTC
TRBJ1-1	-	TRBD1	TRBV19	CASSIRLGQENSNTEAFF	TGTGCCAGTAGTATTAGACTGGGACAGGAAAATTCCAACACTGAAGCTTTCTTT
TRBJ2-7	-	-	TRBV2	CASKEGTSSEQYF	TGTGCCAGCAAAGAGGGGACTTCCTCCGAGCAGTACTTC
TRBJ2-7	-	-	TRBV19	CASSITRTKSYEQYF	TGTGCCAGTAGTATAACCCGGACTAAAAGCTACGAGCAGTACTTC
TRBJ2-6	-	-	TRBV7-7	CASSSFDTNSGANVLTF	TGTGCTAGCAGTTCCTTTGACACAAACTCTGGGGCCAACGTCCTGACTTTC
TRBJ1-1	once	-	TRBV9	CASSGWGVGAFF	TGTGCCAGCAGCGGATGGGGAGTAGGGGCTTTCTTT
TRBJ2-1	few	-	TRBV7-2	CASSSRWGENEQFF	TGTGCCAGCAGCTCTCGGTGGGGGGAAAATGAGCAGTTCTTC
TRBJ2-7	once	-	TRBV30	CAWNFIGGNEQYF	TGTGCCTGGAACTTCATAGGGGGTAACGAGCAGTACTTC
TRBJ1-3	few	-	TRBV5-1	CASSPTVSSGNTIYF	TGCGCCAGCAGCCCGACAGTTAGCTCTGGAAACACCATATATTTT
TRBJ2-1	-	TRBD2	TRBV5-4	CASSLVAGGYNEQFF	TGTGCCAGCAGCTTGGTGGCGGGGGGATACAATGAGCAGTTCTTC
TRBJ2-5	-	-	TRBV19	CASSTGLARGAQYF	TGTGCCAGTAGTACAGGACTCGCCAGGGGGGCCCAGTACTTC
TRBJ1-5	-	TRBD1	TRBV2	CASSEEGTGVQPQHF	TGTGCCAGCAGTGAAGAGGGGACAGGGGTTCAGCCCCAGCATTTT
TRBJ1-5	-	-	TRBV5-1	CASSLQGLSNQPQHF	TGCGCCAGCAGCTTGCAGGGTTTGAGCAATCAGCCCCAGCATTTT
TRBJ1-5	-	TRBD1	TRBV7-2	CASSLNRGSNQPQHF	TGTGCCAGCAGCCTTAACAGGGGAAGCAATCAGCCCCAGCATTTT
TRBJ1-5	-	-	TRBV25-1	CASSPRGGNQPQHF	TGTGCCAGCAGTCCCCGGGGGGGCAATCAGCCCCAGCATTTT
TRBJ1-2	-	-	TRBV6-1	CASSEFRVGGYTF	TGTGCCAGCAGTGAATTCAGGGTGGGGGGCTACACCTTC
TRBJ2-7	few	-	TRBV3-1/TRBV3-2	CASSPGEGASGSNF	TGTGCCAGCAGCCCAGGGGAGGGGGCTAGCGGGTCAAACTTC
TRBJ1-1	-	-	TRBV9	CASSVAGVGNTEAFF	TGTGCCAGCAGCGTAGCAGGGGTTGGTAACACTGAAGCTTTCTTT
TRBJ2-7	once	TRBD1	TRBV4-1	CASSPNVQGASEQYF	TGCGCCAGCAGCCCGAATGTTCAGGGGGCGAGCGAGCAGTACTTC
TRBJ1-6	-	-	TRBV28	CASSLASSYNSPLHF	TGTGCCAGCAGTTTAGCGAGCTCCTATAATTCACCCCTCCACTTT
TRBJ1-2	few	-	TRBV2	CASSDGYGYTF	TGTGCCAGCAGTGACGGCTATGGCTACACCTTC
TRBJ2-5	-	-	TRBV10-3	CAIKRGGGETQYF	TGTGCCATCAAACGAGGGGGTGGTGAGACCCAGTACTTC
TRBJ2-7	-	TRBD2	TRBV3-1/TRBV3-2	CASTRNAGGNEQYF	TGTGCCAGCACCAGGAATGCGGGGGGGAACGAGCAGTACTTC
TRBJ1-1	-	-	TRBV5-1	CASSLEAAPVGAFF	TGCGCCAGCAGCTTGGAAGCAGCGCCCGTGGGAGCTTTCTTT
TRBJ1-4	-	-	TRBV7-9	CASSLWGPNEKLFF	TGTGCCAGCAGCTTATGGGGGCCTAATGAAAAACTGTTTTTT
TRBJ1-5	-	-	TRBV10-3	CAISWSRGDQPQHF	TGTGCCATCAGTTGGTCCAGGGGAGATCAGCCCCAGCATTTT
TRBJ2-3	-	-	TRBV20-1	CSASHGGRLSDTQYF	TGCAGTGCTAGTCACGGGGGTAGGCTATCAGATACGCAGTATTTT
TRBJ1-1	-	TRBD1	TRBV3-1/TRBV3-2	CASSQSTGGHTEAFF	TGTGCCAGCAGCCAATCCACAGGGGGCCACACTGAAGCTTTCTTT
TRBJ1-2	-	TRBD1	TRBV18	CASSPGQANYGYTF	TGTGCCAGCTCACCGGGACAGGCCAACTATGGCTACACCTTC
TRBJ2-3	-	TRBD2	TRBV7-2	CASSYSGRDRTQYF	TGTGCCAGCAGCTACAGCGGGAGGGATCGTACGCAGTATTTT
TRBJ1-2	-	-	TRBV14	CASSQALGEGHYGYTF	TGTGCCAGCAGCCAAGCTCTAGGGGAGGGGCACTATGGCTACACCTTC
TRBJ2-7	-	-	TRBV27	CASHTGTFKSYEQYF	TGTGCCAGCCACACCGGGACTTTCAAATCCTACGAGCAGTACTTC